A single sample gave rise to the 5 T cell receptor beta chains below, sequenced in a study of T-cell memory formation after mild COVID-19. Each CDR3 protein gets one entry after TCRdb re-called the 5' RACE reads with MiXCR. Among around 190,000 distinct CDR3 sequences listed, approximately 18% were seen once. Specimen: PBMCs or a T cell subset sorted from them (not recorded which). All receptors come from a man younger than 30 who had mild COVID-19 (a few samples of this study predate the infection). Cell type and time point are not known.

The CDR3 bases are TGTGCCAGCAGTTGGGGGGCCCTGGGAAACACCATATATTTT. Protein product: CASSWGALGNTIYF. The V and J genes are TRBV12-3 or TRBV12-4 and TRBJ1-3; D is perhaps TRBD1 (6 bases). V gave up 4 bases and J gave up 4 bases, with 11 bases separating them. The CDR3 length is 14 residues.

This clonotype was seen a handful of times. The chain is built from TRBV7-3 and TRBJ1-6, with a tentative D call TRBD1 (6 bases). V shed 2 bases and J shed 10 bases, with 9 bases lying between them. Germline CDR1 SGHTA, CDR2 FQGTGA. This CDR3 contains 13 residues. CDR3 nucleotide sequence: TGTGCCAGCAGCTTAGTACAGGGATCACCCCTCCACTTT. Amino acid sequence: CASSLVQGSPLHF. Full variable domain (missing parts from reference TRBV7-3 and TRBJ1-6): GAGVSQTPSNKVTEKGKYVELRCDPISGHTALYWYRQSLGQGPEFLIYFQGTGAADDSGLPNDRFFAVRPEGSVSTLKIQRTERGDSAVYLCASSLVQGSPLHFGNGTRLTVT.

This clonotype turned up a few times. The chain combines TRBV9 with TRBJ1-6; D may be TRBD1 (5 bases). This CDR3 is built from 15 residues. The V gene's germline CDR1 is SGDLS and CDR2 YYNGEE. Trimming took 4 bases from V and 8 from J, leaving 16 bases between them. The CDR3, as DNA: TGTGCCAGCAGCACACTCGGGGCGCGGGATTCACCCCTCCACTTT. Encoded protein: CASSTLGARDSPLHF.

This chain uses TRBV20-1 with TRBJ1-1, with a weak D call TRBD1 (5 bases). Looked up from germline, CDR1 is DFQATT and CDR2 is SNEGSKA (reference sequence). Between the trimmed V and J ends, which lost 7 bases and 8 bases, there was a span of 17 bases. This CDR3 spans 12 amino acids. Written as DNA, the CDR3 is TGCAGTGGCGGGGCACAGGCTCCCGAAGCTTTCTTT. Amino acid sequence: CSGGAQAPEAFF.

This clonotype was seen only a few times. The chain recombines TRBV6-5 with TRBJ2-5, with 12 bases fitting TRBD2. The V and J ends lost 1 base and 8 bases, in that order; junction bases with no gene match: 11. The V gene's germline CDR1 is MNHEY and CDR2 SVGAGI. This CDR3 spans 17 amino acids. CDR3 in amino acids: CASSYYPELAGGRTQYF. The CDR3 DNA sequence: TGTGCCAGCAGTTACTACCCTGAACTAGCGGGGGGACGTACCCAGTACTTC.